The T cell receptor beta chain under discussion was sequenced for a study of T cells in Graves' hyperthyroidism and ophthalmopathy. Study findings and constraints: A model of 13 V-J pairs discriminated ophthalmopathy from stable hyperthyroidism.

There are many counts of this clonotype. What it recognizes is unknown. The CDR3 is 14 amino acids. Germline assignment: CDR1 MNHEY and CDR2 SMNVEV (reference sequence). The J segment lost 3 bases and the V segment lost 2 bases, leaving 3 bases of the junction unmatched. What was amplified from RNA transcripts were TCR beta CDR3 regions. The HTBI set primed first-round TCR CDR3 RT-PCR. From the multiplex PCR reads, TCRdb called clonotypes with MiXCR, one entry per CDR3 protein. Of 340,000 or so distinct CDR3 sequences listed, about 20% were seen once; the top ten hold under 55%. The clonotype originates from a woman aged 50 to 65 with Graves' hyperthyroidism. The V gene is TRBV27, the J gene TRBJ2-7; TRBD1 agrees at 8 bases. The material sequenced was blood. CDR3 loop: CASSLRTGNYEQYF. DNA of the CDR3: TGTGCCAGCAGTTTACGGACAGGGAACTACGAGCAGTACTTC.